This T cell receptor (beta chain) comes out of a study of T cells after yellow fever vaccination. In regard to this clonotype: Its target is unknown.

Universal primer sites and UMIs were introduced during 5'RACE template-switching synthesis of TCR cDNA. TCRdb used MiXCR to reprocess the 5' RACE reads, holding one entry per CDR3 protein. The sample includes approximately 300,000 distinct CDR3 sequences, roughly 13% seen only once; the top ten take less than 0.55%. V was clipped by 0 bases and J by 3 bases; unmatched bases: 2. Germline CDR1 reads MNHEY; CDR2 reads SMNVEV (reference sequence). This CDR3 comprises 14 residues. General study points: A minor fraction of clonotypes spanned both CD4 and CD8 compartments.

The TCR originated in a man aged 25-45 years who received the YFV17D yellow fever vaccine. This specimen consisted of CD4+ T cells sorted from PBMCs, obtained 45 days after the yellow fever booster vaccination. The V and J genes are TRBV27 and TRBJ2-7; 7 positions agree with TRBD2. CDR3 in amino acids: CASSLSTGGYEQYF. CDR3 nucleotides: TGTGCCAGCAGTTTATCTACGGGAGGCTACGAGCAGTACTTC.